One and the same sample provided the 8 T cell receptor beta chains below, sequenced in a study of blood T cells in healthy people across ages. A J-beta primer mix and a sample-barcoded 5' primer were used in a second PCR of about 7 to 12 cycles. TCRdb independently ran MiXCR on the 5' RACE reads; one entry per CDR3 protein. The sample has about 940,000 distinct CDR3 sequences, about 44% seen once. The source material was blood. The receptor set was obtained from a man aged 25 to 45 in good health.

On this clonotype itself: A junction boundary mismatches the germline segment, possibly from a read error. The CDR3 coding sequence is TGTAGTGCTAGAGATCAGCGGGGGGAAACCGGGGAGCTGTTTTTT. It encodes CSARDQRGETGELFF. The V gene is TRBV20-1, the J gene TRBJ2-2; TRBD2 aligns across 9 bases. This CDR3 has 15 residues. The V gene's germline CDR1 is DFQATT and CDR2 SNEGSKA (reference sequence).

This clonotype was observed a few times. This chain connects TRBV6-1 to TRBJ2-6, with TRBD1 identical over 7 bases. Germline values: CDR1 MNHNS, CDR2 SASEGT. CDR3 size: 17 residues. The J segment lost 0 bases and the V segment lost 5 bases, leaving 7 bases of the junction unmatched. In DNA form, the CDR3 reads TGTGCCAGCAGTCGACAGGGTCCTAGCTCTGGGGCCAACGTCCTGACTTTC. Translation: CASSRQGPSSGANVLTF.

This clonotype was counted only a few times. DNA of the CDR3: TGCAGTGCTAGAGTCGGGGGCGAAAGTAGGGAGCAGTACTTC. This codes for CSARVGGESREQYF. The chain has TRBV20-1 and TRBJ2-7, with D perhaps given as TRBD1 or TRBD2 (6 bases each). Germline V gene lookup returns CDR1 DFQATT and CDR2 SNEGSKA (reference sequence). CDR3 length equals 14 residues. V lost 1 base and J 7 bases, leaving 17 bases between the germline ends.

The chain has TRBV13 and TRBJ2-7; D gene ambiguous. The CDR3 covers 14 residues. V lost 2 bases, J lost 2 bases, and 10 bases lay in between. In germline, CDR1 is PRHDT, CDR2 FYEKMQ (reference sequence). CDR3 protein: CASSLNASPYEQYF. Written as DNA, the CDR3 is TGTGCCAGCAGCTTAAACGCCAGTCCCTACGAGCAGTACTTC.

This rearrangement joins TRBV24-1 to TRBJ2-1; 13 bases map to TRBD2. The junction had 4 bases not matched to a gene; V was cut back by 3 bases and J by 6 bases. CDR3 length: 16 amino acids. Germline assignment: CDR1 KGHDR and CDR2 SFDVKD. The chain's CDR3 is CATSDPRLAGGNEQFF. The CDR3 region has the DNA TGTGCCACCAGTGATCCAAGACTAGCGGGGGGCAATGAGCAGTTCTTC.

The chain is built from TRBV12-3 or TRBV12-4 and TRBJ2-5; TRBD2 matches 8 bases. The DNA end is more similar to TRBJ2-7, so the J call may be wrong. The CDR3 is made up of 14 amino acids. CDR3 sequence reads: CASGLGLVPYEQYF. CDR3 coding DNA: TGTGCCAGCGGCTTGGGACTAGTTCCCTACGAGCAGTACTTC.

The V call is TRBV9, the J call TRBJ2-3; 16 positions agree with TRBD2. The CDR3 loop spans 16 amino acids. The junction had 3 bases not matched to a gene; V was cut back by 2 bases and J by 6 bases. In germline, CDR1 is SGDLS, CDR2 YYNGEE. The CDR3 protein is CASSVGLAGGFDTQYF. The CDR3 DNA is TGTGCCAGCAGCGTGGGACTAGCGGGGGGGTTCGATACGCAGTATTTT.

The chain employs TRBV5-1 and TRBJ2-1; D is tentatively TRBD1 or TRBD2 (6 bases each). This CDR3 is 17 amino acids long. V lost 0 bases and J 7 bases, leaving 20 bases between the germline ends. CDR1 is SGHRS, CDR2 YFSETQ, per germline. The CDR3 sequence is CASSLGVSGADDNEQFF. The CDR3 coding sequence is TGCGCCAGCAGCTTGGGAGTGTCGGGGGCCGACGATAATGAGCAGTTCTTC. Filled out from reference TRBV5-1 and TRBJ2-1, the complete variable domain reads KAGVTQTPRYLIKTRGQQVTLSCSPISGHRSVSWYQQTPGQGLQFLFEYFSETQRNKGNFPGRFSGRQFSNSRSEMNVSTLELGDSALYLCASSLGVSGADDNEQFFGPGTRLTVL.